This entry lists 29 T cell receptor beta chains sequenced from one sample in a study of T cells in Graves' hyperthyroidism and ophthalmopathy (dated by TCRdb to about 2019). Receptor amplification or capture employed multiplex PCR. Data came from an Illumina HiSeq 2000. The TCR beta CDR3 regions were amplified from the RNA transcripts. The TCR CDR3 was subjected to a first round of RT-PCR using the HTBI primer set and the Qiagen OneStep RT-PCR kit. TCRdb reworked the public reads: Q25 trimming with fastp, MiXCR clone assembly, productive beta chains retained. Each CDR3 protein gets just one entry, which takes the most common genes and DNA from the rows behind it. This sample gives over 500,000 distinct CDR3 sequences in total; less than 15% of them show up just once. 14% of the sample belongs to the ten largest clones. Input material: blood. The receptors shown here come from a woman aged 40 to 50 with Graves' hyperthyroidism.

Concerning this clonotype: One end of the junction varies from germline; a read error may be responsible. This chain joins TRBV5-1 and TRBJ2-5; 9 positions agree with TRBD1. The CDR3 spans 17 residues. CDR1 is SGHRS, CDR2 YFSETQ, per germline. Written as DNA, the CDR3 is TGTGCCAGCAGCTACCCAAATGGCCGGGACAGGGAAGAGACCCAGTACTTC. This translates into CASSYPNGRDREETQYF.

The chain is built from TRBV19 and TRBJ1-1; 9 positions agree with TRBD1. V trimming: 5 bases; J trimming: 5 bases; junction bases outside the gene matches: 6. The CDR3 contains 14 residues. Germline lookup yields CDR1 LNHDA and CDR2 SQIVND (reference sequence). The CDR3: CASSRQGERTEAFF. CDR3 nucleotides: TGTGCCAGTAGTCGACAGGGGGAAAGGACTGAAGCTTTCTTT.

In its sample, this clonotype was seen many times. The chain links TRBV9 to TRBJ2-7, with D unclear. Germline V gene lookup returns CDR1 SGDLS and CDR2 YYNGEE. The CDR3 is 13 amino acids. Trimming shortened V by 4 bases and J by 6 bases, and 14 bases separated the two germline ends. DNA for the CDR3: TGTGCCAGCAGCCCGACGTCTGGGTTCGAGCAGTACTTC. This encodes CASSPTSGFEQYF.

The V gene is TRBV30, the J gene TRBJ2-7, with 9 nucleotides matching TRBD1. V lost 0 bases, J lost 0 bases, and 21 bases stayed unmatched. Germline-derived CDR1 and CDR2 are GTSNPN and SVGIG (reference sequence). The CDR3 consists of 21 residues. This CDR3 reads CAWSVLFDLGQGRGSSYEQYF. CDR3 DNA: TGTGCCTGGAGTGTACTATTTGACCTGGGACAGGGAAGAGGTTCCTCCTACGAGCAGTACTTC.

This clonotype was counted at least ten times. This rearrangement joins TRBV13 to TRBJ2-1, with D unresolved. The CDR3 contains 13 residues. V was pared by 1 base and J by 7 bases, with 8 bases between. CDR1 is PRHDT, CDR2 FYEKMQ, per germline (reference sequence). The CDR3 region has the DNA TGTGCCAGCAGCTTAGCCATGAGTAATGAGCAGTTCTTC. This translates into CASSLAMSNEQFF.

Comments on this clonotype: This may be a read error: a much more frequent sequence differs by one nucleotide. The chain recombines TRBV27 with TRBJ2-5; D unclear. The CDR3 is made up of 13 amino acids. The germline CDR1 and CDR2 sequences are MNHEY and SMNVEV (reference sequence). Trimming left V 7 bases short and J 3 bases short, with 12 bases between. CDR3 bases: TGTGCCAGCACCAGAGTCCTAAAAGAGACCCAGTACTTC. This encodes CASTRVLKETQYF.

V usage is TRBV10-2 and J usage is TRBJ1-1, with D hard to call. The V end was cut by 2 bases, the J end by 2 bases, with 6 bases between. The germline V gene has CDR1 WSHSY and CDR2 SAAADI. The CDR3 runs to 13 residues. CDR3 region: CASSERQNTEAFF. DNA for the CDR3: TGCGCCAGCAGTGAGCGGCAAAACACTGAAGCTTTCTTT.

The chain is built from TRBV10-2 and TRBJ1-1; D is uncertain. CDR3 length: 13 residues. Trimming stripped 2 bases from V and 7 bases from J, with 11 bases between. The germline V gene encodes CDR1 WSHSY and CDR2 SAAADI. The CDR3 nucleotides read TGCGCCAGCAGTGAGCGGCAGCTATTTGAAGCTTTCTTT. Translating it yields CASSERQLFEAFF.

CDR3 residues: CASSVDGGGGLTNEQFF. For the CDR3, the DNA is TGTGCCAGCAGCGTAGATGGGGGAGGGGGGCTAACGAATGAGCAGTTCTTC. The chain has TRBV9 and TRBJ2-1, with D perhaps TRBD2 (7 bases). CDR1 is SGDLS, CDR2 YYNGEE, per germline. Trimming removed 0 bases from V and 7 bases from J, with 20 bases in between. This CDR3 is 17 amino acids long.

This clonotype has at least ten counts. V and J are TRBV6-1 and TRBJ1-2, with D possibly matching TRBD1 (5 bases). Germline V CDR1 and CDR2: MNHNS, SASEGT. V was cut by 7 bases and J by 4 bases, with 19 bases left in between. The CDR3 length is 15 residues. The CDR3 DNA is TGTGCCAGCACCTATCTCGGGGGGTCTGGCTATGGCTACACCTTC. Translating it yields CASTYLGGSGYGYTF.

Many counts were recorded for this clonotype. This sequence joins TRBV5-1 and TRBJ1-6, with D possibly matching TRBD1 (5 bases). The germline V and J ends were trimmed by 4 bases and 5 bases, with 13 bases remaining between them. Per germline, CDR1 SGHRS and CDR2 YFSETQ. The CDR3 totals 15 residues. CDR3 coding DNA: TGCGCCAGCAGCGTCCAGGGTTCGGATAATTCACCCCTCCACTTT. This encodes CASSVQGSDNSPLHF.

J is TRBJ2-2 and V is TRBV20-1; TRBD1 matches 10 bases. Germline CDR1 and CDR2: DFQATT and SNEGSKA (reference sequence). The CDR3 spans 15 residues. J gave up 8 bases and V 1 base, and 7 bases lay outside the gene matches. The CDR3 region is CSARVGTGDPGELFF. The CDR3 coding sequence is TGCAGTGCTAGAGTCGGGACAGGGGATCCAGGGGAGCTGTTTTTT.

This clonotype was seen ten or more times. The chain links TRBV7-8 to TRBJ2-1, with 7 bases lining up with TRBD2. The CDR3 is 14 amino acids. Unmatched junction bases numbered 2, after V lost 2 bases and J lost 4 bases. Germline V gives CDR1 SGHVS, CDR2 FQNEAQ. The CDR3 nucleotides are TGTGCCAGCAGCTTAAGGGACTATTACAATGAGCAGTTCTTC. This gives the protein CASSLRDYYNEQFF.

In its sample, this clonotype was seen a few times. The chain carries TRBV2 and TRBJ2-2; no firm D call. This CDR3 comprises 12 residues. V shed 0 bases and J shed 6 bases, with 2 bases lying between them. Germline lookup yields CDR1 SNHLY and CDR2 FYNNEI. The CDR3 bases are TGTGCCAGCAGTGAAGCTGCCGGGGAGCTGTTTTTT. It codes for CASSEAAGELFF.

This clonotype occurred many times. The chain uses TRBV11-2 and TRBJ2-1, with D possibly matching TRBD2 (6 bases). Germline V lookup: CDR1 SGHAT, CDR2 FQNNGV. V was cut by 5 bases and J by 6 bases, with 14 bases left in between. CDR3 length: 14 amino acids. As DNA, the CDR3 is TGTGCCAGCAGCCTTGGTCGGGGGACCAATGAGCAGTTCTTC. It is translated as CASSLGRGTNEQFF.

This chain links TRBV5-1 with TRBJ1-1; TRBD1 aligns across 10 bases. V trimming: 4 bases; J trimming: 6 bases; junction bases outside the gene matches: 12. CDR1 and CDR2 from the germline V gene are SGHRS and YFSETQ. The CDR3 loop spans 16 amino acids. CDR3 DNA sequence: TGCGCCAGCAGCACGAGTTTAAGGACAGGGGGTCCTGAAGCTTTCTTT. As protein: CASSTSLRTGGPEAFF.

This clonotype was observed a few times. This rearrangement joins TRBV15 to TRBJ2-3, with 7 bases lining up with TRBD2. The CDR3 extends over 16 amino acids. CDR1 and CDR2 from the germline V gene are LNHNV and YYDKDF (reference sequence). Unmatched junction bases numbered 8, after V lost 0 bases and J lost 5 bases. The DNA of the CDR3 is TGTGCCACCAGCAGAGATTATGCGGGAGTAAAAGATACGCAGTATTTT. This translates into CATSRDYAGVKDTQYF.

The chain combines TRBV6-1 with TRBJ2-1; a weak D match, TRBD2 (5 bases). The CDR3 spans 16 residues. Trimming took off 1 base at V and 0 bases at J, with 10 bases between the two ends. The germline CDR1 and CDR2 sequences are MNHNS and SASEGT. Written as DNA, the CDR3 is TGTGCCAGCAGTGAAGGTACTAGGCCCTCCTACAATGAGCAGTTCTTC. Protein: CASSEGTRPSYNEQFF.

The chain employs TRBV20-1 and TRBJ2-1; no reliable D call. The V and J ends lost 6 bases and 6 bases respectively, with 18 bases between them. The germline gives CDR1 DFQATT, CDR2 SNEGSKA (reference sequence). The CDR3 has 14 residues. The CDR3 reads CSANPLASLNEQFF. CDR3 nucleotide sequence: TGCAGTGCCAACCCCTTAGCTAGTCTCAATGAGCAGTTCTTC.

This clonotype appeared a few times. The chain has TRBV5-1 and TRBJ2-7; D remains ambiguous. The CDR3 has 15 residues. Germline CDR1 is SGHRS and CDR2 is YFSETQ. The ends were cut back, 5 bases at V and 0 bases at J, with 15 bases in the middle. The CDR3 DNA reads TGCGCCAGCAGATACGACTCCCCCAGCTCCTACGAGCAGTACTTC. Translating gives CASRYDSPSSYEQYF.

This clonotype appeared once. The rearrangement joins TRBV28 to TRBJ1-5; TRBD1 is a possible D gene (5 bases). This CDR3 is built from 16 residues. Per the germline V gene, CDR1 is MDHEN and CDR2 is SYDVKM. V gave up 5 bases and J gave up 6 bases, with 20 bases separating them. The CDR3 protein is CASSLSAGQAGQPQHF. CDR3 DNA: TGTGCCAGCAGTCTAAGCGCAGGGCAGGCTGGTCAGCCCCAGCATTTT.

This clonotype appeared many times. The J gene is TRBJ2-7, the V gene TRBV12-3 or TRBV12-4; D is unclear. This CDR3 spans 14 amino acids. V lost 1 base and J 4 bases, leaving 11 bases between the germline ends. DNA for the CDR3: TGTGCCAGCAGTTTAGGCGCCAGGAGATACGAGCAGTACTTC. It yields the protein CASSLGARRYEQYF.

This clonotype appeared many times. The chain carries TRBV15 and TRBJ1-5; TRBD1 might be the D (5 bases). Trimming pared 6 bases from V and 3 bases from J, leaving 9 bases between. The CDR3 has 13 amino acids. Germline lookup yields CDR1 LNHNV and CDR2 YYDKDF (reference sequence). The CDR3 protein is CATSKGINQPQHF. The CDR3 DNA follows: TGTGCCACCAGTAAGGGGATCAATCAGCCCCAGCATTTT.

The rearrangement links TRBV6-1 to TRBJ2-7; 10 bases agree with TRBD1. CDR1 and CDR2 from the germline V gene are MNHNS and SASEGT. V lost 7 bases, J lost 4 bases, and 7 bases stayed unmatched. This CDR3 is 14 amino acids long. CDR3 in DNA: TGTGCCAGCAAAGACAGGGGGCCACAATACGAGCAGTACTTC. This gives the protein CASKDRGPQYEQYF.

A few counts support this clonotype. The chain has TRBV5-1 and TRBJ2-1; possible D gene TRBD2, 5 bases. V shed 0 bases and J shed 8 bases, with 12 bases lying between them. The germline V gene has CDR1 SGHRS and CDR2 YFSETQ. The CDR3 is made up of 14 amino acids. The CDR3 loop reads CASSLGNEGDEQFF. The CDR3 DNA follows: TGCGCCAGCAGCTTGGGTAACGAGGGCGATGAGCAGTTCTTC.

This clonotype turned up a few times. The V gene is TRBV5-4, the J gene TRBJ2-3; a weak D match, TRBD1 (6 bases). CDR3 size: 15 residues. Germline values: CDR1 SGHNT, CDR2 YYREEE (reference sequence). V was pared by 0 bases and J by 3 bases, with 11 bases between. The CDR3 region has the DNA TGTGCCAGCAGCTTGGCTCTTGGGACAACAGATACGCAGTATTTT. Protein product: CASSLALGTTDTQYF.

J is TRBJ2-7 and V is TRBV4-1; TRBD2 agrees at 13 bases. The CDR3 loop spans 18 amino acids. CDR1 and CDR2 from the germline V gene are MGHRA and YSYEKL. With V trimmed by 6 bases and J by 0 bases, 11 bases remained unmatched. The CDR3 here is CASSPNGLAGALSYEQYF. CDR3 sequence (DNA): TGCGCCAGCAGTCCAAATGGACTAGCGGGAGCCCTCTCCTACGAGCAGTACTTC.

This clonotype was recorded at least ten times. The V call is TRBV24-1, the J call TRBJ2-5, with D maybe TRBD2 (6 bases). The length of the CDR3 is 15 residues. Per germline, CDR1 KGHDR and CDR2 SFDVKD. Trimming removed 5 bases from V and 5 bases from J, with 17 bases in between. CDR3 in DNA: TGTGCCACCAGTGCCCCAAATGCGGGACGGGAGACCCAGTACTTC. Protein product: CATSAPNAGRETQYF.

V gene TRBV28 combines with J gene TRBJ1-5, with D maybe TRBD1 (5 bases). This CDR3 region has 17 residues. CDR1 is MDHEN and CDR2 is SYDVKM in the germline V gene. V lost 6 bases and J lost 0, with 18 bases in between. As DNA, the CDR3 is TGTGCCAGCAGCACTACCCAGGGTCTTAGTAGCAATCAGCCCCAGCATTTT. This gives the protein CASSTTQGLSSNQPQHF. Full variable domain (remainder filled in from reference TRBV28 and TRBJ1-5): DVKVTQSSRYLVKRTGEKVFLECVQDMDHENMFWYRQDPGLGLRLIYFSYDVKMKEKGDIPEGYSVSREKKERFSLILESASTNQTSMYLCASSTTQGLSSNQPQHFGDGTRLSIL.